These 15 T cell receptor beta chains share one sample of origin, sequenced in a study of cytomegalovirus exposure and HLA in healthy donors. Primers: 60 Vbeta forward and 13 Jbeta reverse. TCRdb keeps only in-frame clones here, not all; method: immunoSEQ multiplex PCR. The data contain over 100,000 clones, about four fifths of them singletons. What was sequenced was PBMCs. The receptors come from a young woman in good health and CMV-seropositive.

The chain joins TRBV14 to TRBJ1-5; 7 bases align to TRBD1. Germline lookup yields CDR1 SGHDN and CDR2 FVKESK. CDR3 size: 14 residues. V shed 4 bases and J 9 bases; nucleotides not matched to a gene: 9. The CDR3 region has the DNA TGTGCCAGCAGCCGACAGGGAGTTTTTGCGCCCCAGCATTTT. Amino acid sequence: CASSRQGVFAPQHF.

The V call is TRBV7-9, the J call TRBJ1-2; possible D gene TRBD1, 6 bases. Germline V CDR1 and CDR2: SEHNR, FQNEAQ (reference sequence). CDR3 length equals 13 residues. V was shortened by 5 bases and J by 2 bases, with 9 bases between the two germline ends. The CDR3 here is CASSPTGNYGYTF. The CDR3 DNA reads as TGTGCCAGCAGCCCCACAGGGAACTATGGCTACACCTTC.

The rearrangement links TRBV6-6 to TRBJ2-5; weak D call: TRBD1 (6 bases). This CDR3 comprises 14 residues. V was clipped by 4 bases and J by 5 bases, with 14 bases between them. In germline, CDR1 is MNHNY, CDR2 SVGAGI (reference sequence). The CDR3 reads CASSSSSRGETQYF. CDR3 nucleotide sequence: TGTGCCAGCAGTTCCTCTAGTAGGGGGGAGACCCAGTACTTC.

The gene calls are TRBV21-1 and TRBJ1-1; the table's D call of TRBD1 was not tested on the DNA. TRBV21-1 is a pseudogene segment. This CDR3 spans 16 amino acids. CDR3 coding DNA: TGTGCCAGCAGCAAAGAGGTGGCACAGGGGGACACTGAAGCTTTCTTT. Its translation: CASSKEVAQGDTEAFF.

The chain combines TRBV4-1 with TRBJ2-7; tentatively, D is TRBD2 (6 bases). The CDR3 extends over 15 amino acids. Germline V gene sequence: CDR1 MGHRA, CDR2 YSYEKL. Trimming took off 2 bases at V and 4 bases at J, with 15 bases between the two ends. As DNA, the CDR3 is TGCGCCAGCAGCCAACTGACTAGGGGCTTATACGAGCAGTACTTC. Its protein product is CASSQLTRGLYEQYF.

The J gene is TRBJ2-7, the V gene TRBV19; 7 bases are a match to TRBD1. The V and J ends lost 3 bases and 5 bases, in that order; junction bases with no gene match: 10. Germline V gene data show CDR1 as LNHDA and CDR2 as SQIVND (reference sequence). This CDR3 is built from 15 residues. DNA of the CDR3: TGTGCCAGTAGTATCCTGGGGACAGCCTTGAACGAGCAGTACTTC. This sequence encodes CASSILGTALNEQYF.

With respect to this clone: Distinct nucleotide sequences in the sample also encode this CDR3. CDR3 protein: CASRAAGGMYNEQFF. In DNA form, the CDR3 reads TGCGCCAGCAGAGCAGCGGGAGGGATGTACAATGAGCAGTTCTTC. This chain connects TRBV5-1 to TRBJ2-1; 10 nucleotides agree with TRBD2. The CDR3 runs to 15 residues. Germline lookup yields CDR1 SGHRS and CDR2 YFSETQ. V lost 5 bases and J lost 4; bases outside the gene matches: 6.

The chain carries TRBV5-1 and TRBJ2-7; 8 nucleotides line up with TRBD1. The CDR3 is made up of 18 amino acids. Per germline, CDR1 SGHRS and CDR2 YFSETQ. V shed 4 bases and J 1 base; nucleotides not matched to a gene: 16. The CDR3 nucleotides read TGCGCCAGCAGCCGGACAGGGCGCAAGCACGCTATTTCCTACGAGCAGTACTTC. Encoded protein: CASSRTGRKHAISYEQYF.

This clone was counted between two and nine times. The rearrangement joins TRBV27 to TRBJ2-7; D might be TRBD2 (5 bases). The CDR3 consists of 14 residues. Germline V gene data show CDR1 as MNHEY and CDR2 as SMNVEV (reference sequence). V lost 0 bases, J lost 4 bases, and 10 bases lay in between. CDR3: CASSLSGGGYEQYF. CDR3 in DNA: TGTGCCAGCAGTTTATCGGGTGGCGGGTACGAGCAGTACTTC.

The chain links TRBV19 to TRBJ1-2; unclear D gene. Germline-derived CDR1 and CDR2 are LNHDA and SQIVND (reference sequence). Trimming took 6 bases from V and 8 from J, leaving 7 bases between them. The CDR3 spans 10 residues. In nucleotides, the CDR3 is TGTGCCAGTAGGCGGTTCGGCTACACCTTC. Encoded protein: CASRRFGYTF.

The gene calls are TRBV5-1 and TRBJ2-7; 8 nucleotides agree with TRBD1. The J segment lost 7 bases and the V segment lost 5 bases, leaving 5 bases of the junction unmatched. This CDR3 spans 12 amino acids. CDR1 SGHRS and CDR2 YFSETQ come from the germline V gene. The CDR3 is CASSQGASEQYF. The CDR3 nucleotides are TGCGCCAGCAGTCAGGGGGCTAGTGAGCAGTACTTC.

As concerns this clone: The CDR3 end shows no conserved phenylalanine or tryptophan, and so a read error is likely. The chain employs TRBV19 and TRBJ2-7; 8 positions match TRBD1. The CDR3 contains 15 residues. Trimming removed 5 bases from V and 3 bases from J; junction bases left unmatched: 9. Germline V lookup: CDR1 LNHDA, CDR2 SQIVND (reference sequence). The CDR3 DNA is TGTGCCAGTAGTGCCGCGGGACAGGTGATCTACGAGCAGTACTTG. This encodes CASSAAGQVIYEQYL.

The chain links TRBV5-1 to TRBJ2-5; TRBD1 aligns across 8 bases. The CDR3 is made up of 15 amino acids. V shed 8 bases and J 1 base; nucleotides not matched to a gene: 10. Germline CDR1 SGHRS, CDR2 YFSETQ. The CDR3 protein is CASSGQGTPQETQYF. Here the CDR3 DNA reads TGCGCCAGTTCCGGACAGGGCACCCCCCAAGAGACCCAGTACTTC.

The chain is built from TRBV19 and TRBJ1-2; 8 bases map to TRBD1. The germline CDR1 and CDR2 sequences are LNHDA and SQIVND (reference sequence). This CDR3 comprises 14 residues. Losses at the gene ends were 5 bases for V and 2 bases for J; bases not matched to a gene: 4. The CDR3 reads CASSEQGGNYGYTF. The CDR3 nucleotides are TGTGCCAGTAGTGAACAGGGGGGCAACTATGGCTACACCTTC.

V usage is TRBV9 and J usage is TRBJ2-1; the match to TRBD2 covers 12 bases. There are 15 residues in the CDR3. J was trimmed by 5 bases and V by 3 bases; bases with no gene match: 3. Germline V gene data show CDR1 as SGDLS and CDR2 as YYNGEE. The CDR3 is CASSDGLAGNNEQFF. CDR3 DNA sequence: TGTGCCAGCAGCGATGGACTAGCGGGGAACAATGAGCAGTTCTTC.